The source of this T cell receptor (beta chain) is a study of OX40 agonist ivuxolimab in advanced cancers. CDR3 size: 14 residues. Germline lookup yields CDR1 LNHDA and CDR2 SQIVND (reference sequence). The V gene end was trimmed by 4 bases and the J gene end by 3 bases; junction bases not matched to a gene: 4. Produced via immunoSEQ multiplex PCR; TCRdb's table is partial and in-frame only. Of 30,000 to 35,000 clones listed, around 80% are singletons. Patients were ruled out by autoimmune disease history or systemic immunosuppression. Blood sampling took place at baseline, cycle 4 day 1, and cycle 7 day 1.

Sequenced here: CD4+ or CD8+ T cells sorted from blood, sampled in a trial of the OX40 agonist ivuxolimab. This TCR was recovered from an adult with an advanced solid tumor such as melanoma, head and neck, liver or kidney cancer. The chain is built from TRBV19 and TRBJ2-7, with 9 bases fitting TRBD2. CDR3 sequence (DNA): TGTGCCAGTAGTACTAGCGGGGCTAGCTACGAGCAGTACTTC. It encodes CASSTSGASYEQYF.